Listed below are T cell receptor beta chains from one sample, sequenced in a study of T cell responses to AZD1222 COVID-19 vaccine. Using immunoSEQ multiplex PCR, the repertoire was profiled, and TCRdb retains in-frame clones only, with some absent. This table has 35,000 or so clones, approximately 88% appearing once. Sample: peripheral blood, taken on day 0 of AZD1222 vaccination. These receptors all come from an adult in good health. CDR3s include the opening cysteine and the closing phenylalanine or tryptophan. D genes are given only for firm matches. Part of the rows lack a size; the others show once, few, many or a class for expanded clones.

cdr3_nt	cdr3_aa	v_call	d_call	j_call	clone_size	cdr3_length
TGTGCCAGCGGAAGGAATGAAAAACTGTTTTTT	CASGRNEKLFF	TRBV19	NA	TRBJ1-4	NA	11
TGTGCCAGCAGCCCCGAAGTTCCACCAGGCAATGAGCAGTTCTTC	CASSPEVPPGNEQFF	TRBV7-9	NA	TRBJ2-1	NA	15
TGTGCCAGCAGTGAAGGTACTGGCTACACCTTC	CASSEGTGYTF	TRBV6-4	NA	TRBJ1-2	NA	11
TGCAGCGTTGAAGTGGTGGAGGACAGGAGCTATGGCTACACCTTC	CSVEVVEDRSYGYTF	TRBV29-1	TRBD1	TRBJ1-2	NA	15
TGTGCCAGCAGCCCCCGACTAGCGGGGTTCTACAATGAGCAGTTCTTC	CASSPRLAGFYNEQFF	TRBV11-2	TRBD2	TRBJ2-1	NA	16
TGTGCCAGTAGTCGGGGGGAGTATAGCAATCAGCCCCAGCATTTT	CASSRGEYSNQPQHF	TRBV19	NA	TRBJ1-5	once	15
TGTGCCAGCAGCTTATTGAGGGAGGGCCGCGATGAGCAGTTCTTC	CASSLLREGRDEQFF	TRBV7-6	TRBD2	TRBJ2-1	NA	15
TGTGCCAGCAGCCCGTTAAGACAGCTCCCTTATGGCTACGAGCAGTACTTC	CASSPLRQLPYGYEQYF	TRBV3-1/TRBV3-2	NA	TRBJ2-7	NA	17
TGTGCCAGCAGTTTACACGGTGGCTACACCTTC	CASSLHGGYTF	TRBV12-3/TRBV12-4	NA	TRBJ1-2	once	11
TGTGCCAGCAGTTTAGCGGGGCTGGAGACCCAGTACTTC	CASSLAGLETQYF	TRBV12-3/TRBV12-4	NA	TRBJ2-5	NA	13
TGTGCCAGCAGCCCATCGTCCGGAAACTATGGCTACACCTTC	CASSPSSGNYGYTF	TRBV9	NA	TRBJ1-2	NA	14
TGTGCCAGCAGCTTGACAAGGGGCTCCTACGAGCAGTACTTC	CASSLTRGSYEQYF	TRBV7-2	NA	TRBJ2-7	NA	14
TGTGCCAGTAGCGGGGGCCCGAATCCTGGCTACACCTTC	CASSGGPNPGYTF	TRBV19	NA	TRBJ1-2	NA	13
TGCGCCAGCAGCCCGGGACAGGGGGGGGAGACCCAGTACTTC	CASSPGQGGETQYF	TRBV5-1	TRBD1	TRBJ2-5	NA	14
TGTGCCAGCAGCGCGGGACAGGGAAGGTCCTACGAGCAGTACTTC	CASSAGQGRSYEQYF	TRBV9	TRBD1	TRBJ2-7	NA	15
TGTGCCAGCAGCCTAAGTTGGCTAGCGGGGGGCCAGGCCCAGTACTTC	CASSLSWLAGGQAQYF	TRBV11-2	TRBD2	TRBJ2-5	NA	16
TGTGCCAGCAGTTTCGACGGAGCGGGAGGGCCGGGATCCTACAATGAGCAGTTCTTC	CASSFDGAGGPGSYNEQFF	TRBV28	TRBD2	TRBJ2-1	NA	19
TGTGCCAGCAGTGAACCGGGTGGTCCTACCTACGAGCAGTACTTC	CASSEPGGPTYEQYF	TRBV2	NA	TRBJ2-7	NA	15
TGTGCCAGCAGCCCTGGGGGGACAGGGAGCTACGAGCAGTACTTC	CASSPGGTGSYEQYF	TRBV7-8	TRBD1	TRBJ2-7	NA	15
TGTGCCAGCTCACCACCGATCCACGTAAGCTCCTACGAGCAGTACTTC	CASSPPIHVSSYEQYF	TRBV18	NA	TRBJ2-7	few	16
TGTGCCACCAGCAGAGGGAGGGGATTAGCGGATGAGCAGTTCTTC	CATSRGRGLADEQFF	TRBV15	NA	TRBJ2-1	NA	15
TGTGCCAGCAGCTCCCGGACAGCGGATAATTCACCCCTCCACTTT	CASSSRTADNSPLHF	TRBV7-4	NA	TRBJ1-6	NA	15
TGTGCCAGCAGCCCCTACGGGGTCTGGAATCAGCCCCAGCATTTT	CASSPYGVWNQPQHF	TRBV5-8	NA	TRBJ1-5	NA	15
TGCAGTGCCAGTTACAGGAGCTCCTACGAGCAGTACTTC	CSASYRSSYEQYF	TRBV20-1	NA	TRBJ2-7	NA	13
TGTGCCAGCGGGACAGTTTATGGCTACACCTTC	CASGTVYGYTF	TRBV7-3	TRBD1	TRBJ1-2	NA	11
TGCGCCAGCAGCTTGGGTTTAGGGGGATTCTTCTCCTACGAGCAGTACTTC	CASSLGLGGFFSYEQYF	TRBV5-1	NA	TRBJ2-7	NA	17
TGTGCCAGCTGCCCATTGGACAGGGCCTCTGGAAACACCATATATTTT	CASCPLDRASGNTIYF	TRBV5-5	TRBD1	TRBJ1-3	NA	16
TGTGCCAGCCGCAAACGACCTTTGGATGCAACTAATGAAAAACTGTTTTTT	CASRKRPLDATNEKLFF	TRBV2	NA	TRBJ1-4	once	17
TGTGCCAGCAGATTACAGGGCTTCGGCTATGGCTACACCTTC	CASRLQGFGYGYTF	TRBV2	NA	TRBJ1-2	few	14
TGTGCCAGCAGTGAGCAGGGGGCGATCGGGGAGCTGTTTTTT	CASSEQGAIGELFF	TRBV2	TRBD1	TRBJ2-2	NA	14